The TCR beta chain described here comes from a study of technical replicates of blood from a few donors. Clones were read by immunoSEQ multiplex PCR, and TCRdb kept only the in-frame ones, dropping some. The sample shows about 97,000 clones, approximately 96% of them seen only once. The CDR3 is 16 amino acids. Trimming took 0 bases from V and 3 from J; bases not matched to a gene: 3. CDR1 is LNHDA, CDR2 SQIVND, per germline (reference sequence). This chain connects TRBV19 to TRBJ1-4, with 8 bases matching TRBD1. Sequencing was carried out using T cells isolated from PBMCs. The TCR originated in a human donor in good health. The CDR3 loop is CASSIDRQGPNEKLFF. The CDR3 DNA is TGTGCCAGTAGTATAGATCGACAGGGGCCTAATGAAAAACTGTTTTTT.